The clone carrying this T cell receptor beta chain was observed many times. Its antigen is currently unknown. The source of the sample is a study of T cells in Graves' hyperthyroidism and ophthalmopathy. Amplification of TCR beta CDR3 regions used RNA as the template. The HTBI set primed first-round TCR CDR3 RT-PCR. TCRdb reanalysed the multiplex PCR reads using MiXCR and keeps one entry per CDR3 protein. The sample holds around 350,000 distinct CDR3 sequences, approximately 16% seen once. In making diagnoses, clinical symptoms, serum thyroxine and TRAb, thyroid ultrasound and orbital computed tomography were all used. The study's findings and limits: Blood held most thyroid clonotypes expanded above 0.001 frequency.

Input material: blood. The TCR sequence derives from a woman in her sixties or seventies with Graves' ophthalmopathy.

Here the CDR3 reads CASSFNSNYGYTF. As DNA, the CDR3 is TGTGCCAGCAGTTTTAACAGTAACTATGGCTACACCTTC. This chain connects TRBV27 to TRBJ1-2; D is uncertain. There are 13 residues in the CDR3. Trimming shortened V by 3 bases and J by 1 base, and 6 bases separated the two germline ends. The V gene's germline CDR1 is MNHEY and CDR2 SMNVEV (reference sequence).